A selection of T cell receptor beta chains follows, all from one sample in a study of cytomegalovirus exposure and HLA in healthy donors. The data were produced by immunoSEQ multiplex PCR, yet TCRdb's version contains in-frame clones alone and is incomplete. The sample consists of fewer than 350,000 clones, roughly 90% of them appearing once. The sequenced sample was PBMCs. The receptors stem from a woman aged 18-30 years in good health and CMV-seronegative. Both conserved end residues are part of each CDR3. The D gene is left open where the match is weak. The size entry is marked missing in some rows and otherwise reads once, few, many or a size class.

>TRBV25-1|.|TRBJ1-5|.
TGTGCCAGCAGTGAATATATTCTTAACAGGTTCAATCAGCCCCAGCATTTT
CASSEYILNRFNQPQHF
>TRBV28|.|TRBJ2-7|TRBD2
TGTGCCAGCACTTTGATCCGCGGGAGCCCCTACGAGCAGTACTTC
CASTLIRGSPYEQYF
>TRBV5-1|.|TRBJ2-7|.
TGCGCCAGCAGCTTCCCGGACAGAGTCTACGAGCAGTACTTC
CASSFPDRVYEQYF
>TRBV19|.|TRBJ1-2|.
TGTGCCAGTAGTATAGTCCCACCGGGACATATGACTAACTATGGCTACACCTTC
CASSIVPPGHMTNYGYTF
>TRBV4-1|.|TRBJ1-4|.
TGCGCCAGCAGCCCGGGCGTGGAGGTAAAACTGTTTTTT
CASSPGVEVKLFF
>TRBV27|.|TRBJ2-5|.
TGTGCCAGCAGCCACAGCCACTGGGAGACCCAGTACTTC
CASSHSHWETQYF
>TRBV27|.|TRBJ1-1|.
TGTGCCAGCAGTTTAAATCCAGGGCCTGAAGCTTTCTTT
CASSLNPGPEAFF
>TRBV2|once|TRBJ2-5|.
TGTGCCAGCAGTGTCCTGGAGACCCAGTACTTC
CASSVLETQYF
>TRBV4-3|.|TRBJ2-1|TRBD2
TGCGCCAGCAGCCAAGACGCGCGGACTAGCGGATACAATGAGCAGTTCTTC
CASSQDARTSGYNEQFF
>TRBV9|once|TRBJ2-7|.
TGTGCCAGCAGCGCCAACAGCTACGAGCAGTACTTC
CASSANSYEQYF
>TRBV19|.|TRBJ1-1|.
TGTGCCACCAGGCGCCCCTTTCAGTACACTGAAGCTTTCTTT
CATRRPFQYTEAFF
>TRBV30|once|TRBJ1-2|TRBD1
TGTGCCTGGAGAACCCAGGGGGCCTATGGCTACACCTTC
CAWRTQGAYGYTF
>TRBV7-9|.|TRBJ2-1|TRBD2
TGTGCCAGCAGCTCTAGCGGGAGGGCCCCCAGTTATTACAATGAGCAGTTCTTC
CASSSSGRAPSYYNEQFF
>TRBV6-1|.|TRBJ2-3|.
TGTGCCAGCAGTGAAGAGGAGGGTTTTACGCAGTATTTT
CASSEEEGFTQYF
>TRBV4-1|.|TRBJ2-7|TRBD1
TGCGCCTCCAGTAACCGGGACAGGCTATCCTACGAGCAGTACTTC
CASSNRDRLSYEQYF
>TRBV9|.|TRBJ1-3|.
TGTGCCAGCAGCTCCCGGATACAGGGAAGCTCTGGAAACACCATATATTTT
CASSSRIQGSSGNTIYF
>TRBV11-1|.|TRBJ2-1|TRBD2
TGTGCCAGCAGCTTAGAGCTCGGGGGGGGTTCTTACAATGAGCAGTTCTTC
CASSLELGGGSYNEQFF
>TRBV25-1|once|TRBJ2-5|TRBD1
TGTGCCAGCAGTGAAACTCCGGGACAGGGACCTGGGGAGACCCAGTACTTC
CASSETPGQGPGETQYF
>TRBV6-1|.|TRBJ1-2|.
TGTGCCAGCAGCGCCCTGGGGGCGCGGTATGGCTACACCTTC
CASSALGARYGYTF
>TRBV1|.|TRBJ2-7|.
TGCACCAGCAGCCATCCCCTGTACGAGCAGTACTTC
CTSSHPLYEQYF
>TRBV2|.|TRBJ2-6|.
TGTGCCAGCAGTGAAAGAAAGCGCTCGGAGTTCCACTCTGGGGCCAACGTCCTGACTTTC
CASSERKRSEFHSGANVLTF
>TRBV27|.|TRBJ1-2|TRBD1
TGTGCCAGCAGTTTAAAGGGGGCAGTCTATGGCTACACCTTC
CASSLKGAVYGYTF
>TRBV7-8|.|TRBJ2-2|.
TGTGCCAGCAGCTGGGGACACTTCGCGAACACCGGGGAGCTGTTTTTT
CASSWGHFANTGELFF
>TRBV28|few|TRBJ1-2|.
TGTGCCAGCAGGAGGACAGAGCTCTATGGCTACACCTTC
CASRRTELYGYTF
>TRBV7-2|.|TRBJ2-7|.
TGTGCCAGCAGCTTAGGGGCAGGGTTCACCTACGAGCAGTACTTC
CASSLGAGFTYEQYF
>TRBV11-2|once|TRBJ2-1|TRBD2
TGTGCCAGCAGCTCCTTGGGGACTAGCGGGAGGTGGTCCTACAATGAGCAGTTCTTC
CASSSLGTSGRWSYNEQFF